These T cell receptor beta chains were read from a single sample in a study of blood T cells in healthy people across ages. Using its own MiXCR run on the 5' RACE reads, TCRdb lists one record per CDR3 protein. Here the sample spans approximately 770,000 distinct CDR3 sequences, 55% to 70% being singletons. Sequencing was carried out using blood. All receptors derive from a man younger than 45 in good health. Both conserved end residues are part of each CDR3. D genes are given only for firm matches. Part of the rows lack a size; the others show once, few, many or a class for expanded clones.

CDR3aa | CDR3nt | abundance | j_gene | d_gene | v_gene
CASSYVLNTEAFF | TGTGCCAGCAGTTACGTGTTGAACACTGAAGCTTTCTTT | NA | TRBJ1-1 | NA | TRBV6-5
CASSFVRQGSTDTQYF | TGTGCCAGCAGCTTTGTCAGACAGGGGTCGACAGATACGCAGTATTTT | NA | TRBJ2-3 | TRBD1 | TRBV7-2
CASSLELAGDGEQFF | TGTGCCAGCAGCTTAGAACTAGCGGGAGATGGTGAGCAGTTCTTC | few | TRBJ2-1 | TRBD2 | TRBV11-1
CASSPRDRSKTQYF | TGTGCCAGCAGCCCGCGGGACAGGTCTAAGACCCAGTACTTC | once | TRBJ2-5 | TRBD1 | TRBV11-1
CASSSRLGYEQYF | TGTGCCAGCAGCTCTCGACTGGGATACGAGCAGTACTTC | once | TRBJ2-7 | NA | TRBV13
CASSLVAGGPQETQYF | TGTGCCAGCAGCTTAGTAGCGGGAGGCCCACAAGAGACCCAGTACTTC | NA | TRBJ2-5 | TRBD2 | TRBV7-2
CASRWTNRGSPLHF | TGTGCCAGCAGGTGGACAAACCGGGGTTCACCCCTCCACTTT | NA | TRBJ1-6 | NA | TRBV12-3/TRBV12-4
CASSSPNRKLRTDTQYF | TGTGCCAGCAGCTCACCAAACAGAAAATTGCGCACAGATACGCAGTATTTT | NA | TRBJ2-3 | NA | TRBV7-8
CIARVGTPGTQYF | TGCATTGCTAGAGTTGGGACCCCGGGGACCCAGTACTTC | NA | TRBJ2-5 | NA | TRBV20-1
CASSERRGLGNEQYF | TGTGCCAGCAGTGAACGCCGGGGGTTGGGCAATGAGCAGTACTTC | once | TRBJ2-5 | NA | TRBV6-1
CASSVDYWETQYF | TGTGCCAGCAGTGTGGACTACTGGGAGACCCAGTACTTC | NA | TRBJ2-5 | NA | TRBV2
CASSPGTSLISDTQYF | TGTGCCAGCAGCCCAGGGACTAGCCTAATATCGGATACGCAGTATTTT | NA | TRBJ2-3 | TRBD2 | TRBV28
CSASFGGLSDEQFF | TGCAGTGCTAGTTTCGGAGGTTTGTCGGATGAGCAGTTCTTC | NA | TRBJ2-1 | NA | TRBV20-1
CSARDSYSYEQYF | TGCAGTGCGCGGGACAGCTACTCCTACGAGCAGTACTTC | few | TRBJ2-7 | NA | TRBV20-1
CASSLQPGSGYQETQYF | TGTGCCAGCAGCCTTCAACCTGGGTCGGGGTATCAAGAGACCCAGTACTTC | NA | TRBJ2-5 | NA | TRBV7-6
CASSLTSQGDEQFF | TGCGCCAGCAGCCTTACAAGTCAGGGCGATGAGCAGTTCTTC | once | TRBJ2-1 | NA | TRBV4-3
CASGLRGGYTF | TGTGCTAGTGGTTTAAGGGGGGGCTACACCTTC | few | TRBJ1-2 | NA | TRBV12-5
CASSPRTGQSQDTQYF | TGTGCCAGCAGCCCAAGGACTGGCCAAAGTCAAGATACGCAGTATTTT | NA | TRBJ2-3 | NA | TRBV7-6
CASSLAPGQPYEQYF | TGCGCCAGCAGCTTGGCCCCGGGACAACCCTACGAGCAGTACTTC | NA | TRBJ2-7 | NA | TRBV5-1
CAGSYPPGQPTDTQYF | TGTGCCGGCAGTTACCCACCGGGACAGCCCACAGATACGCAGTATTTT | NA | TRBJ2-3 | TRBD1 | TRBV6-6
CASSPRSELAKNIQYF | TGTGCCAGCAGTCCCCGGTCCGAACTAGCCAAAAACATTCAGTACTTC | NA | TRBJ2-4 | NA | TRBV28
CASSPGGGRETQYF | TGTGCCAGCAGTCCTGGAGGGGGTCGGGAGACCCAGTACTTC | NA | TRBJ2-5 | NA | TRBV25-1
CASRPTGTSTDTQYF | TGTGCCAGCAGGCCGACAGGAACTAGCACAGATACGCAGTATTTT | NA | TRBJ2-3 | NA | TRBV5-4
CASSLGTGLGGYTF | TGTGCCAGCAGCTTAGGGACAGGGCTAGGAGGCTACACCTTC | NA | TRBJ1-2 | TRBD1 | TRBV12-3/TRBV12-4
CSALGLAGGGVVYEQYF | TGCAGTGCTCTTGGACTAGCGGGTGGTGGGGTTGTCTACGAGCAGTACTTC | few | TRBJ2-7 | TRBD2 | TRBV20-1
CASSPVAGQGTEQYF | TGTGCCAGCTCACCAGTGGCGGGACAGGGTACCGAGCAGTACTTC | NA | TRBJ2-7 | TRBD1 | TRBV18
CSASKDRESAEQYF | TGCAGCGCCTCCAAGGACAGGGAATCAGCCGAGCAGTACTTC | NA | TRBJ2-7 | TRBD1 | TRBV29-1
CASSQDHTGFGNQPQHF | TGTGCCAGCAGCCAAGATCATACGGGATTTGGCAATCAGCCCCAGCATTTT | NA | TRBJ1-5 | NA | TRBV3-1
CSARDRDRGFYGYTF | TGCAGTGCTAGAGATCGGGACAGGGGGTTCTATGGCTACACCTTC | NA | TRBJ1-2 | TRBD1 | TRBV20-1
CASSYSGGPQQYF | TGTGCCAGCAGTTACTCGGGGGGGCCTCAACAGTACTTC | NA | TRBJ2-5 | NA | TRBV6-2/TRBV6-3
CASSVESVNTEAFF | TGTGCCAGCAGCGTAGAATCTGTGAACACTGAAGCTTTCTTT | few | TRBJ1-1 | NA | TRBV9
CASSLGAGMNTEAFF | TGCGCCAGCAGCTTGGGGGCAGGGATGAACACTGAAGCTTTCTTT | NA | TRBJ1-1 | NA | TRBV5-1
CASRGGSGVGETQYF | TGTGCCAGCAGGGGAGGTAGCGGGGTAGGGGAGACCCAGTACTTC | NA | TRBJ2-5 | TRBD2 | TRBV6-6
CSARSATSEETQYF | TGCAGTGCTAGATCCGCGACTAGTGAAGAGACCCAGTACTTC | few | TRBJ2-5 | NA | TRBV20-1
CASSAVNTGELFF | TGTGCCAGCAGCGCCGTGAACACCGGGGAGCTGTTTTTT | NA | TRBJ2-2 | NA | TRBV7-8
CYGPIPVYNEQFF | TGCTACGGTCCGATACCGGTCTACAATGAGCAGTTCTTC | NA | TRBJ2-1 | NA | TRBV10-1